Listed below are T cell receptor beta chains from one sample, sequenced in a study of blood T cells in healthy people across ages. TCRdb passed the 5' RACE reads through MiXCR, listing each CDR3 protein once. The top ten hold around 23% of the sample, which has 1,800,000 or so distinct CDR3 sequences, about two fifths seen once. Sequenced material: blood. These receptors all stem from a human donor in good health. Each CDR3 is given with its conserved first and last residue. A D gene is named only where the DNA matches it firmly. Some rows have no size entry. The others give once, few or many, or a class for an expanded clone.

j_call clone_size d_call v_call cdr3_aa cdr3_nt
TRBJ1-1 . . TRBV4-3 CASSQDFETGKAFF TGCGCCAGCAGCCAAGATTTCGAGACGGGGAAAGCTTTCTTT
TRBJ2-7 few TRBD2 TRBV4-3 CASSQDGGRSYEQYF TGCGCCAGCAGCCAAGACGGGGGGAGGTCCTACGAGCAGTACTTC
TRBJ2-7 . . TRBV4-1 CASSRDREAYEQYF TGCGCCAGCAGCCGAGACAGGGAGGCCTACGAGCAGTACTTC
TRBJ2-7 . . TRBV5-1 CASSGGEYTYEQYF TGCGCCAGCAGCGGTGGGGAGTATACCTACGAGCAGTACTTC
TRBJ2-5 . . TRBV2 CASSEASWGGQETQYF TGTGCCAGCAGTGAAGCGTCGTGGGGCGGCCAAGAGACCCAGTACTTC
TRBJ2-7 few . TRBV6-2/TRBV6-3 CAIQDRLNSYEQYF TGTGCCATCCAGGACAGATTGAACTCCTACGAGCAGTACTTC
TRBJ2-3 . . TRBV5-5 CASSLFPGTTDTQYF TGTGCCAGCAGCTTGTTCCCCGGGACCACAGATACGCAGTATTTT
TRBJ2-1 . TRBD2 TRBV6-2/TRBV6-3 CASFGLAGDNEQFF TGTGCCAGTTTCGGACTAGCGGGGGATAATGAGCAGTTCTTC
TRBJ1-2 . . TRBV3-1 CASSQHTGTSTDYGYTF TGTGCCAGCAGCCAACACACAGGGACATCCACCGATTATGGCTACACCTTC
TRBJ2-1 . . TRBV4-1 CASSLEQATYNEQFF TGCGCCAGCAGTCTTGAACAGGCGACCTACAATGAGCAGTTCTTC
TRBJ1-2 many . TRBV24-1 CATSNRERGYGYTF TGTGCCACCAGTAACAGGGAAAGAGGCTATGGCTACACCTTC
TRBJ1-4 . . TRBV6-5 CASKLSATNEKLFF TGTGCCAGCAAGTTATCTGCAACTAATGAAAAACTGTTTTTT
TRBJ2-7 . . TRBV6-5 CASSAYSASYEQYF TGTGCCAGCAGTGCATACTCAGCCTCCTACGAGCAGTACTTC
TRBJ2-3 many . TRBV7-3 CASSEGTVSTDTQYF TGTGCCAGCAGCGAGGGGACGGTTAGCACAGATACGCAGTATTTT
TRBJ1-5 few TRBD1 TRBV4-1 CASSLDRAEGQPQHF TGCGCCAGCAGCCTGGACAGGGCCGAGGGGCAGCCCCAGCATTTT
TRBJ1-4 . . TRBV7-2 CASSLRGGALLATNEKLFF TGTGCCAGCAGCTTACGGGGGGGGGCCCTGCTTGCAACTAATGAAAAACTGTTTTTT
TRBJ2-1 many . TRBV20-1 CSATGYNEQFF TGCAGTGCTACAGGGTACAATGAGCAGTTCTTC
TRBJ1-2 . . TRBV25-1 CASSELTEGYGYTF TGTGCCAGCAGTGAATTAACGGAGGGCTATGGCTACACCTTC
TRBJ2-3 few TRBD1 TRBV10-3 CAIRGTGGADTQYF TGTGCCATCAGGGGGACAGGGGGCGCAGATACGCAGTATTTT
TRBJ2-3 . TRBD2 TRBV2 CASSEEASGGSDTQYF TGTGCCAGCAGTGAAGAGGCTAGCGGGGGCAGTGATACGCAGTATTTT
TRBJ2-1 . . TRBV2 CASSGGPGRGRGNEQFF TGTGCCAGCAGTGGTGGACCCGGGAGGGGGCGCGGTAATGAGCAGTTCTTC
TRBJ1-1 . TRBD1 TRBV29-1 CSVEGQGVEAFF TGCAGCGTTGAAGGACAGGGTGTTGAAGCTTTCTTT
TRBJ1-2 few TRBD1 TRBV7-9 CASSVGQGLGGYTF TGTGCCAGCAGCGTCGGACAGGGGCTGGGCGGCTACACCTTC
TRBJ2-7 many TRBD2 TRBV29-1 CSVGLAGGSLGKQYF TGCAGCGTCGGACTAGCGGGGGGAAGCCTTGGAAAGCAGTACTTC
TRBJ2-3 many TRBD1 TRBV2 CASKRDRGQDTQYF TGTGCCAGCAAACGGGACAGGGGGCAAGATACGCAGTATTTT
TRBJ1-2 . . TRBV19 CASSISGGLGYTF TGTGCCAGTAGTATTTCGGGGGGCCTAGGCTACACCTTC
TRBJ2-7 . TRBD2 TRBV7-2 CASSIDGLAGGPLAYEQYF TGTGCCAGCAGCATAGACGGACTAGCGGGGGGGCCTTTAGCTTACGAGCAGTACTTC
TRBJ2-7 few . TRBV25-1 CASSRSQGNYEQYF TGTGCCAGCAGTCGTTCCCAGGGAAACTACGAGCAGTACTTC
TRBJ2-1 . . TRBV5-6 CASSLQLRDISYNEQFF TGTGCCAGCAGCCTCCAACTCCGGGACATCTCCTACAATGAGCAGTTCTTC
TRBJ2-3 . . TRBV5-1 CASSPTPEQTTDTQYF TGCGCCAGCAGCCCCACACCGGAACAAACCACAGATACGCAGTATTTT
TRBJ2-5 few . TRBV9 CASSVGPREEQYF TGTGCCAGCAGCGTAGGCCCCAGAGAGGAGCAGTACTTC
TRBJ1-4 . TRBD1 TRBV14 CASSQEKAGGYEKLFF TGTGCCAGCAGCCAAGAAAAGGCAGGGGGTTATGAAAAACTGTTTTTT
TRBJ1-5 . . TRBV4-3 CASSQDSGVGQPQHF TGCGCCAGCAGCCAAGATTCGGGAGTCGGGCAGCCCCAGCATTTT
TRBJ2-1 few TRBD2 TRBV7-3 CASSPGLPFNNEQFF TGTGCCAGCAGCCCGGGACTACCTTTTAACAATGAGCAGTTCTTC
TRBJ2-7 few . TRBV4-3 CASSQDLVSSYEQYF TGCGCCAGCAGCCAAGATCTAGTTAGCTCCTACGAGCAGTACTTC
TRBJ1-2 many . TRBV7-2 CASSLIQDYGYTF TGTGCCAGCAGCTTAATACAGGACTATGGCTACACCTTC
TRBJ1-6 . TRBD1 TRBV28 CASRIDPGQGDEALHF TGTGCCAGCAGAATCGACCCGGGACAGGGCGACGAGGCCCTCCACTTT
TRBJ1-2 . . TRBV5-1 CASSLESRSYTF TGCGCCAGCAGCTTGGAATCCAGAAGCTACACCTTC
TRBJ2-1 . . TRBV6-2/TRBV6-3 CASSFQGEGHNEQFF TGTGCCAGCAGTTTTCAGGGGGAGGGACACAATGAGCAGTTCTTC
TRBJ1-1 . . TRBV5-1 CASSLSGSRTSANTEAFF TGCGCCAGCAGCTTGAGCGGATCCCGTACGTCGGCGAACACTGAAGCTTTCTTT
TRBJ1-5 few . TRBV7-6 CASSPRGLGNQPQHF TGTGCCAGCAGCCCCCGGGGTTTGGGCAATCAGCCCCAGCATTTT
TRBJ2-7 . . TRBV7-6 CASSTDGYSYEQYF TGTGCCAGCAGTACAGACGGGTACTCCTACGAGCAGTACTTC
TRBJ2-1 . TRBD1 TRBV28 CASSAPDRGHNEQFF TGTGCCAGCAGTGCCCCGGACAGGGGCCACAATGAGCAGTTCTTC
TRBJ2-1 . . TRBV5-4 CASSLKVSNEQFF TGTGCCAGCAGCTTGAAAGTGTCGAATGAGCAGTTCTTC
TRBJ1-1 . TRBD1 TRBV7-2 CASTQGGGGPMDTGAFF TGTGCCAGCACCCAGGGGGGAGGGGGTCCTATGGACACTGGAGCTTTCTTT
TRBJ2-7 . . TRBV7-9 CVSSLDRSLLYEQYF TGTGTCAGCAGCTTAGACAGGAGCCTCCTCTACGAGCAGTACTTC
TRBJ2-3 . . TRBV12-3/TRBV12-4 CASWGSPDTQYF TGTGCCAGCTGGGGGTCCCCAGATACGCAGTATTTT
TRBJ1-1 few . TRBV29-1 CSVELPGDGTEAFF TGCAGCGTCGAACTCCCAGGGGATGGCACTGAAGCTTTCTTT